The source of this T cell receptor beta chain is a study of T cells in Graves' hyperthyroidism and ophthalmopathy (dated by TCRdb to the late 2010s). For the wider study: Peripheral blood was sampled at the time of initial diagnosis, prior to any treatment. In about 6 Graves' hyperthyroidism patients, the study also compared T-cell repertoires from thyroid tissue with T-cell repertoires from blood. For training and testing, the 100 or so patients in the discovery cohort were randomly divided in a 7:3 ratio. Following sampling, methimazole starting at 30 mg daily was given to hyperthyroidism patients, and high-dose intravenous methylprednisolone was given to ophthalmopathy patients. A discovery cohort of roughly 96 patients, 43 with Graves' ophthalmopathy and fewer than 65 with stable Graves' hyperthyroidism, was used to find distinguishing TCR V-J signatures. Prospective prediction of ophthalmopathy was tested in an independent validation cohort consisting of under 20 hyperthyroidism patients and over 15 patients who later progressed to ophthalmopathy. According to the paper, TCR Vbeta CDR3 sequencing was carried out on over 130 peripheral blood samples, which came from fewer than 50 ophthalmopathy, approximately 78 hyperthyroidism and roughly 17 progressor patients. Points the paper makes about the study in general: A model built on a 13 V-J signature distinguished ophthalmopathy from stable hyperthyroidism, reaching around 87% sensitivity and approximately 81% specificity in cross-validation and 80%/75% in testing. Blood samples also contained most of the expanded thyroid clonotypes (frequency above 0.001), which suggests that blood repertoires may reflect thyroid immune responses. Sample size was not statistically predetermined, and blinding of investigators to group allocation was not performed. In validation, the model predicted progression to ophthalmopathy with 55% to 71% sensitivity and approximately 72% specificity, a median of 6.5 months before onset.

The CDR3 contains 13 residues, cysteine and phenylalanine counted. Only the CDR3 DNA stays, 39 bases, in frame from base 1. A distance of 14 bases separates the germline ends of V and J, which lose 7 bases and 4 bases respectively. As encoded in the germline V gene, CDR1 is SGDLS while CDR2 is YYNGEE. The hyperthyroidism patients were between 18 and 65 years old and newly diagnosed, with a disease duration of less than 2 months. Exclusion was applied to patients with uncontrolled infections, other autoimmune diseases, pregnancy or lactation. Clinical symptoms, serum thyroxine and TRAb, thyroid ultrasound, and orbital computed tomography formed the basis for the diagnoses. Blood from progressor patients was collected at the time of first diagnosis with hyperthyroidism, before any ophthalmopathy symptoms had appeared. Ficoll-Paque density gradient centrifugation was used to isolate PBMCs from about 10 ml of fresh peripheral blood. Patients classed as progressors first received a Graves' hyperthyroidism diagnosis and then went on to develop ophthalmopathy during follow-up. Trizol reagent was used to extract total RNA, and RNA quality was then checked on an Agilent 2100 Bioanalyzer.

In this sample, this clonotype turned up a few times. Its antigen specificity is not known. Base qualities are not at hand, and no much larger clone is one base apart. The TCR beta CDR3 regions were amplified from the RNA transcripts. The TCR CDR3 was subjected to a first round of RT-PCR using the HTBI primer set and the Qiagen OneStep RT-PCR kit. Libraries were constructed in a second round of multiplex PCR, after which size selection and purification were performed. Paired-end sequencing of the libraries was performed with 100 bp reads on an Illumina HiSeq2000. The authors' pipeline ran thus. Raw data were processed with SOAPnuke, discarding reads with adapters, uncalled bases, mean Phred below 15, or no exact constant-primer or identifier match. High-quality paired reads were merged using COPE v1.2.5, and each unique nucleotide sequence was defined as a clonotype. Clonotypes were aligned to IMGT TRBV, TRBD and TRBJ reference segments using MiTCR v1.1. Analysis was restricted to V-J combinations with a frequency above 0.0001, which covered about 99% of repertoires. The TCS score was defined as the ratio of F50 (clonal expansion) to E x V (chaos), calculated using BLOSUM62-based TCRdist between CDR3 peptides within each V-J. Welch's t-statistics and random forest reduced just over 500 V-J features to 13, which were used in a naive Bayes classifier (R e1071). TCRdb reworked the public reads: Q25 trimming with fastp, MiXCR clone assembly, productive beta chains retained. Rows merge per CDR3 protein into single entries with the most common DNA and genes. The V and J calls shown here were made by TCRdb, not taken from the authors' results. For this sample the table gives 250,000 to 300,000 distinct CDR3 sequences, of which roughly 15% were detected only once. About an eighth of the sample lies in the top ten.

This sequence was found in a woman in her thirties or forties with Graves' hyperthyroidism that later progressed to Graves' ophthalmopathy. Sample: blood. The chain employs TRBV9 and TRBJ1-1, with TRBD1 as a weak D call on 5 bases. The nucleotide sequence reads TGTGCCAGCGGCTGGGGGGTATCCACTGAAGCTTTCTTT. This codes for CASGWGVSTEAFF. The variable domain in full, with residues beyond the CDR3 obtained from the reference TRBV9 and TRBJ1-1 genes, is DSGVTQTPKHLITATGQRVTLRCSPRSGDLSVYWYQQSLDQGLQFLIQYYNGEERAKGNILERFSAQQFPDLHSELNLSSLELGDSALYFCASGWGVSTEAFFGQGTRLTVV.